Only a few counts were recorded for the clone carrying this TCR beta chain. Antigen specificity is unknown. One entry per CDR3 protein results from TCRdb running MiXCR on the 5' RACE reads. This sample has some 150,000 distinct CDR3 sequences, with around 25% found just once. This sample was included in a study of T-cell memory formation after mild COVID-19. CDR1 is MNHEY, CDR2 SVGAGI, per germline. V was trimmed by 5 bases and J by 3 bases, leaving 13 bases between them. This CDR3 contains 14 residues. Study-level points and caveats: For contracting clones, CD4+ ones sat mainly in CM and EM, CD8+ in EMRA. Contracting clones from day 15 to 85 showed balanced CD4/CD8; later expanders favored CD4+. Some clones that responded were present in memory (sampled pre-infection), which suggests cross-reactive memory joined.

This sequence was found in an adult woman who had mild COVID-19 (a few samples of this study predate the infection). Cell type and time point are not known. Material for sequencing was PBMCs or a T cell subset sorted from them (not recorded which). J is TRBJ2-5 and V is TRBV6-5; the D is unclear. The CDR3 spells CASSPSAGEETQYF. CDR3 DNA sequence: TGTGCCAGCAGTCCGAGTGCTGGGGAAGAGACCCAGTACTTC.